One and the same sample provided the 7 T cell receptor beta chains below, sequenced in a study of vaccination effects on CD4 cells after COVID-19. The data were produced by immunoSEQ multiplex PCR, yet TCRdb's version contains in-frame clones alone and is incomplete. Here the sample spans about 63,000 clones, over 70% being singletons. Their specific antigens are unknown. Antigen-specific CD4+ T cells were first expanded with viral peptide pools by the ViraFEST assay and only then sequenced. CD4+ T cells were isolated after around 9 days of culture. Vaccinated participants had no history of SARS-CoV-2 infection and tested negative for nucleocapsid antibodies. Sequencing used CD4+ T cells from PBMCs cultured with HCoV-OC43 spike peptides, obtained before COVID-19 vaccination. Stated subset: HCoV-OC43 spike overlapping peptide pool stimulation. The receptor source for this set is a human donor who received a COVID-19 vaccine.

The chain employs TRBV6-6 and TRBJ2-7; D possibly corresponds to TRBD1 (6 bases). Germline V CDR1 and CDR2: MNHNY, SVGAGI (reference sequence). The CDR3 runs 12 residues. Trimming pared 2 bases from V and 6 bases from J, leaving 8 bases between. For the CDR3, the DNA is TGTGCCAGCAGTTACGGACAGAGCGAGCAGTACGTC. It translates to CASSYGQSEQYV.

This clone has just a few counts. V gene TRBV6-5 combines with J gene TRBJ1-4, with D hard to call. The CDR3 covers 15 residues. With 5 bases removed from V and 0 bases from J, the gap between germline ends came to 10 bases. Germline lookup yields CDR1 MNHEY and CDR2 SVGAGI. CDR3: CASSPSYATNEKLFF. CDR3 in DNA: TGTGCCAGCAGTCCCTCGTATGCAACTAATGAAAAACTGTTTTTT.

V usage is TRBV5-6 and J usage is TRBJ2-1; D is uncertain. The CDR3 consists of 13 residues. The germline gives CDR1 SGHDT, CDR2 YYEEEE. V was trimmed by 0 bases and J by 6 bases, leaving 7 bases between them. The CDR3 coding sequence is TGTGCCAGCAGCTTGGGCCTACCCAATGAGCAGTTCTTC. This codes for CASSLGLPNEQFF.

The chain uses TRBV6-1 and TRBJ2-4, with 9 bases that match TRBD1. V was pared by 3 bases and J by 8 bases, with 5 bases of the junction left unmatched. The CDR3 is 14 residues long. Germline lookup yields CDR1 MNHNS and CDR2 SASEGT. CDR3: CASSEGQGRYIQYF. The CDR3 DNA sequence: TGTGCCAGCAGTGAGGGACAGGGTCGATACATTCAGTACTTC.

This chain connects TRBV5-1 to TRBJ1-4; D call uncertain. V lost 0 bases and J lost 7, with 4 bases in between. CDR1 is SGHRS and CDR2 is YFSETQ in the germline V gene. The CDR3 runs 12 residues. The CDR3 nucleotides read TGCGCCAGCAGCTTGGACGGTGAAAAACTGTTTTTT. This sequence encodes CASSLDGEKLFF.

The chain is built from TRBV28 and TRBJ1-3, with D unclear. V shed 5 bases and J shed 0 bases, with 11 bases lying between them. This CDR3 spans 15 amino acids. CDR1 MDHEN and CDR2 SYDVKM come from the germline V gene. The CDR3 nucleotides read TGTGCCAGCAGTCGAAGACAAGCCTCTGGAAACACCATATATTTT. It codes for CASSRRQASGNTIYF.

The chain combines TRBV7-8 with TRBJ1-1, with 7 bases lining up with TRBD1. The CDR3 runs 14 residues. In germline, CDR1 is SGHVS, CDR2 FQNEAQ. J gave up 1 base and V 6 bases, and 5 bases lay outside the gene matches. The chain's CDR3 is CASRYPGGNTEAFF. CDR3 sequence (DNA): TGTGCCAGCAGATACCCAGGGGGGAACACTGAAGCTTTCTTT.